The rows below give T cell receptor beta chains drawn from one sample of a study of blood T cell repertoires in COVID-19. The repertoire was sequenced with immunoSEQ multiplex PCR; TCRdb's copy has only in-frame clones and lacks some. The sample has just over 650,000 clones, approximately 90% seen once. The sample was peripheral blood. Source of these receptors: a woman aged 18 to 35 with acute or convalescent COVID-19. CDR3s include the opening cysteine and the closing phenylalanine or tryptophan. A D gene is named only where the DNA matches it firmly. Only some rows state a clone size, as once, few, many or a class for expanded clones.

TRBV9	TRBJ1-2	.	TRBD1	TGTGCCAGCAGAACTGACAGGGGAGGCTATGGCTACACCTTC	CASRTDRGGYGYTF
TRBV29-1	TRBJ1-2	.	TRBD1	TGCAGCGTGGGGACAGGGACCTATGGCTACACCTTC	CSVGTGTYGYTF
TRBV18	TRBJ1-1	.	TRBD1	TGTGCCAGCTCACGAAAAGGGGGCGATAGCACTGAAGCTTTCTTT	CASSRKGGDSTEAFF
TRBV18	TRBJ1-1	.	.	TGTGCCAGCTCACCAAACGGACAGTTGATGAACACTGAAGCTTTCTTT	CASSPNGQLMNTEAFF
TRBV5-4	TRBJ1-1	.	.	TGTGCCGTGTCCGGGGGATCTGAAGCTTTCTTT	CAVSGGSEAFF
TRBV4-2	TRBJ1-6	.	.	TGTGCCAGCAGCCAGAGCAGGGGCCTCTCACCCCTCCACTTT	CASSQSRGLSPLHF
TRBV6-6	TRBJ1-5	once	.	TGTGCCAGCAGAATGGGAGTTCGGGGCAATCAGCCCCAGCATTTT	CASRMGVRGNQPQHF
TRBV7-2	TRBJ2-7	.	TRBD1	TGTGCCAGCAGCCCCCCCCCGGGACAGGGGGCCTCCTACGAGCAGTACTTC	CASSPPPGQGASYEQYF
TRBV5-1	TRBJ1-1	.	.	TGCGCCAGCAGCGTAAGACAGGCCCGGCTAAGGAACACTGAAGCTTTCTTT	CASSVRQARLRNTEAFF
TRBV4-2	TRBJ2-3	.	TRBD2	TGTGCCAGCAGCCCACGTCCTAGCGGGGGGGCAGGCACAGATACGCAGTATTTT	CASSPRPSGGAGTDTQYF
TRBV11-3	TRBJ1-1	.	TRBD1	TGTGCCAGCAGCCTACAGGGGGGGGGCACTGAAGCTTTCTTT	CASSLQGGGTEAFF
TRBV7-2	TRBJ1-5	.	.	TGTGCCAGCAGTGGGGGAGGGGGTCAGCCCCAGCATTTT	CASSGGGGQPQHF
TRBV4-1	TRBJ1-5	.	.	TGCGCCAGCAGCCAAGATAGGGGGGGGGCTCAGCCCCAGCATTTT	CASSQDRGGAQPQHF
TRBV6-5	TRBJ1-1	.	.	TGTGCCAGCAGGGACCAGGGTCGCGTGAACACTGAAGCTTTCTTT	CASRDQGRVNTEAFF
TRBV19	TRBJ1-1	few	.	TGTGCCAGGCACAGGGAAACCATGAACACTGAAGCTTTCTTT	CARHRETMNTEAFF
TRBV6-5	TRBJ1-1	few	TRBD1	TGTGCCAGCAGTTACTTGCCAGGGGGATCTGAAGCTTTCTTT	CASSYLPGGSEAFF
TRBV5-1	TRBJ1-1	once	.	TGCGCCAGCAGCTTGATCGGGGTGAACACTGAAGCTTTCTTT	CASSLIGVNTEAFF
TRBV9	TRBJ2-1	.	TRBD1	TGTGCCAGCAGCGTGCCCGGGACAGGGGGTCACAATGAGCAGTTCTTC	CASSVPGTGGHNEQFF
TRBV9	TRBJ2-7	once	.	TGTGCCAGCAGCGTGTCTCAGGATTTCTACGAGCAGTACTTC	CASSVSQDFYEQYF
TRBV6-2/TRBV6-3	TRBJ1-1	.	TRBD1	TGTGCCAGCAGTTTTCCGCACCAGGGGGTAGACACTGAAGCTTTCTTT	CASSFPHQGVDTEAFF
TRBV5-1	TRBJ2-3	once	.	TGCGCCAGCAGCGCCCTGGGAGTAGGCGATACGCAGTATTTT	CASSALGVGDTQYF
TRBV19	TRBJ2-7	.	.	TGTGCCAGTAGTATCTCGCTAGTATATCACGAGCAGTACTTC	CASSISLVYHEQYF
TRBV29-1	TRBJ1-2	once	TRBD1	TGCAGCGTTGATGTCCACAGGGGGAACTATGGCTACACCTTC	CSVDVHRGNYGYTF
TRBV27	TRBJ2-3	.	TRBD2	TGTGCCAGCAGTAAGAGTACTAGCGGGGTGCGCACAGATACGCAGTATTTT	CASSKSTSGVRTDTQYF
TRBV7-2	TRBJ1-4	.	TRBD1	TGTGCCAGCAGCTGGGACAGATATAATGAAAAACTGTTTTTT	CASSWDRYNEKLFF
TRBV28	TRBJ1-3	few	TRBD1	TGTGCCAGCAGCCCGGGACAGCTCCTCTCTGGAAACACCATATATTTT	CASSPGQLLSGNTIYF
TRBV11-2	TRBJ1-2	.	.	TGTGCCAGCAGCCGACATACAGGGTCCTATGGCTACACCTTC	CASSRHTGSYGYTF
TRBV28	TRBJ1-4	.	.	TGTGCCAGCAGTTTATGGCAGACAACTAATGAAAAACTGTTTTTT	CASSLWQTTNEKLFF
TRBV6-5	TRBJ2-1	.	.	TGTGCCAGCACCGGCCGGGATGAGCAGTTCTTC	CASTGRDEQFF
TRBV7-2	TRBJ1-2	.	.	TGTGCCAGCAGCTTAAGGGGCGGCAAGAACTATGGCTACACCTTC	CASSLRGGKNYGYTF
TRBV11-2	TRBJ1-6	.	TRBD1	TGTGCCAGCAGACGGGACAGCCCCAATTCACCCCTCCACTTT	CASRRDSPNSPLHF
TRBV6-5	TRBJ1-2	.	TRBD1	TGTGCCAGCAGTTACGGGACAGGGAACAGTGGCTACACCTTC	CASSYGTGNSGYTF
TRBV6-6	TRBJ2-1	.	.	TGTGCCACCACCGGACAAGAGAACGATGAGCAGTTCTTC	CATTGQENDEQFF
TRBV6-5	TRBJ2-7	.	.	TGTGCCAGCAGACCTTGGGGCGATTTTACCTACGAGCAGTACTTC	CASRPWGDFTYEQYF
TRBV7-2	TRBJ2-7	.	TRBD2	TGTGCCAGCAGCGCGACGGGGGGGCGGTACGAGCAGTACTTC	CASSATGGRYEQYF
TRBV7-8	TRBJ1-4	.	TRBD1	TGTGCCAGCAGACAGGGGAGTGCTAATGAAAAACTGTTTTTT	CASRQGSANEKLFF
TRBV5-1	TRBJ2-5	.	TRBD1	TGCGCCAGCAGCTTCGAGGACAGGGAGGAAGAGACCCAGTACTTC	CASSFEDREEETQYF
TRBV30	TRBJ1-1	.	TRBD1	TGTGCCTGGGCTTGGACAGGGGGCTTCCCTGAAGCTTTCTTT	CAWAWTGGFPEAFF
TRBV4-3	TRBJ1-3	.	TRBD1	TGCGCCAGCAGCCCTAATCCCCCGGGACAGAGCTCTGGAAACACCATATATTTT	CASSPNPPGQSSGNTIYF
TRBV4-3	TRBJ1-5	once	TRBD1	TGCGCCAGCAGCCAGGCGACAGGGACCCCCGAGCCCCAGCATTTT	CASSQATGTPEPQHF
TRBV9	TRBJ2-4	.	.	TGTGCCAGCAGCGTCGGGGGTCTAGCCAAAAACATTCAGTACTTC	CASSVGGLAKNIQYF
TRBV4-2	TRBJ2-7	.	TRBD1	TGTGCCAGCAGCCCCGGGACAGGCTCCTACGAGCAGTACTTC	CASSPGTGSYEQYF
TRBV7-2	TRBJ1-1	.	.	TGTGCCAGCAGCACAGGGTACACTGAAGCTTTCTTT	CASSTGYTEAFF
TRBV11-2	TRBJ2-7	.	.	TGTGCCAGCAGCCTCCTACGGGGGACCTACGAGCAGTACTTC	CASSLLRGTYEQYF
TRBV9	TRBJ2-1	few	TRBD1	TGTGCCAGCAGCGTAGAGGGACAGGGTGGGAATGAGCAGTTCTTC	CASSVEGQGGNEQFF
TRBV7-2	TRBJ1-5	.	TRBD1	TGTGCCAGCAGCCTCCGACAGGGTGGGCAGCCCCAGCATTTT	CASSLRQGGQPQHF
TRBV30	TRBJ2-2	once	.	TGTGCCTGGAGTGCCACCGGGACTTCGAACACCGGGGAGCTGTTTTTT	CAWSATGTSNTGELFF
TRBV27	TRBJ2-7	.	.	TGTGCCAGCAGTTTCTCGAGGGAAACCTACGAGCAGTACTTC	CASSFSRETYEQYF
TRBV4-1	TRBJ2-1	.	TRBD1	TGCGCCAGCAGCCCACAGGGGTACATGACTAACAATGAGCAGTTCTTC	CASSPQGYMTNNEQFF
TRBV12-3/TRBV12-4	TRBJ1-1	.	.	TGTGCCAGCATGGGGAGAATAAACACTGAAGCTTTCTTT	CASMGRINTEAFF
TRBV19	TRBJ1-2	.	TRBD1	TGTGCCAGTAGTATCGGCGGCGGACAGGGGTCCCGGGGCTACACCTTC	CASSIGGGQGSRGYTF
TRBV6-2/TRBV6-3	TRBJ1-1	.	.	TGTGCCAGCAGTTTACAGACGAACACTGAAGCTTTCTTT	CASSLQTNTEAFF
TRBV2	TRBJ1-2	.	.	TGTGCCAGCAGTTGGCGGACTGGTGGCTACACCTTC	CASSWRTGGYTF
TRBV30	TRBJ2-4	.	TRBD2	TGTGCCTGGAGTCCTAAAGGACTAGCGGGGGGGCTGATAAACATTCAGTACTTC	CAWSPKGLAGGLINIQYF
TRBV9	TRBJ1-4	.	TRBD1	TGTGCCAGCAGCGTAGATGGCGGGACAGGGGGCAGAGCGGATGAAAAACTGTTTTTT	CASSVDGGTGGRADEKLFF
TRBV6-2/TRBV6-3	TRBJ1-2	.	.	TGTGCCAGCAGTTACCTGGGACACCCGAGGGGCTATGGCTACACCTTC	CASSYLGHPRGYGYTF
TRBV4-2	TRBJ2-3	.	TRBD2	TGTGCCAGCAGCCATGGACTAGCGGGGTACCAGGCAGATACGCAGTATTTT	CASSHGLAGYQADTQYF
TRBV13	TRBJ2-2	.	TRBD2	TGTGCCAGCAGTGGACTAGCGGGAACCGGGGAGCTGTTTTTT	CASSGLAGTGELFF
TRBV2	TRBJ1-1	.	.	TGTGCCAGCTCCGGGAACCGGGGGGGGACTGAAGCTTTCTTT	CASSGNRGGTEAFF